Included here is one T cell receptor (beta chain) sequence, with context. This entry belongs to a study of blood T cell repertoires in COVID-19. Across the study: Donors in the United States, Italy and Spain gave samples during acute or convalescent COVID-19. In each case, the material was cDNA or gDNA derived from T cells, B-cell-depleted T cells, or PBMCs.

Per the original methods: Estimation of nucleated cell counts was performed using reference gene primer amplification. Profiled with immunoSEQ multiplex PCR; TCRdb holds only in-frame clones, not every one. V, J and clone size are taken as reported in that table, and D and trimming were inferred from the DNA itself. Among some 110,000 clones listed, 86% were seen once. The receptor's source is a human donor in a cohort sampled during active COVID-19. Sequenced sample: peripheral blood.

The CDR3 DNA reads as TGTGCCAGCAGCCAAGGACCCCCGGTGCTAGCGGGAGTGGATGAGCAGTTCTTC. Its translation: CASSQGPPVLAGVDEQFF. The chain carries TRBV11-3 and TRBJ2-1, with TRBD2 matching over 10 bases. The germline V gene encodes CDR1 SGHNT and CDR2 YENEEA. After removal of 5 bases from V and 8 bases from J, the junction contained 18 bases not matched to a gene. The CDR3 runs 18 residues.